This T cell receptor beta chain is drawn from a study of technical replicates of blood from several donors. V was pared by 5 bases and J by 8 bases, with 15 bases between. The CDR3 length is 13 residues. Germline CDR1 is SEHNR and CDR2 is FQNEAQ (reference sequence). The method was immunoSEQ multiplex PCR; TCRdb's version includes in-frame clones alone and lacks a portion of them. This repertoire shows around 61,000 clones, around 86% found once; its top ten account for 4% to 5.5%. The receptor's source is a human donor in good health. Some clones in this sample may be carry-over from other donors' samples. What was sequenced was PBMCs. V and J are TRBV7-9 and TRBJ1-2, with a tentative D call TRBD1 (5 bases). The CDR3 region is CASSPDSAMGYTF. In DNA form, the CDR3 reads TGTGCCAGCAGCCCCGACAGCGCCATGGGCTACACCTTC. Complete variable domain (other parts from reference TRBV7-9 and TRBJ1-2): DTGVSQNPRHKITKRGQNVTFRCDPISEHNRLYWYRQTLGQGPEFLTYFQNEAQLEKSRLLSDRFSAERPKGSFSTLEIQRTEQGDSAMYLCASSPDSAMGYTFGSGTRLTVV.